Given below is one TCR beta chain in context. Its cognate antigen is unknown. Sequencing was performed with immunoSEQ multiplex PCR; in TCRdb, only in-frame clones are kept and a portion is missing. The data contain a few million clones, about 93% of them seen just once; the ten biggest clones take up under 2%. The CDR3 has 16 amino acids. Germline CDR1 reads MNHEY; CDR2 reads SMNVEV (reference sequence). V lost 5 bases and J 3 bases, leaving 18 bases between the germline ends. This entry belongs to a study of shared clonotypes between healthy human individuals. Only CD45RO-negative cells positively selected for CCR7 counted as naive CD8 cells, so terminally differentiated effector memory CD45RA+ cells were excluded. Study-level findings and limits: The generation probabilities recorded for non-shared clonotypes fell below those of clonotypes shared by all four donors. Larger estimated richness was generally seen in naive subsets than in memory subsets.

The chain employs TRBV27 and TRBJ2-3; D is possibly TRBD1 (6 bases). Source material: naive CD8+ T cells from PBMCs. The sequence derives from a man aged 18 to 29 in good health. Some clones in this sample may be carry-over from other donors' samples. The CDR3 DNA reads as TGTGCCAGCAGTCCCTCGGCAGGGGAGCTAACAGATACGCAGTATTTT. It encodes CASSPSAGELTDTQYF.